This T cell receptor (beta chain) derives from a study of blood T cell repertoires in COVID-19. Whole-study context: In each case, the material was cDNA or gDNA derived from T cells, B-cell-depleted T cells, or PBMCs.

TCRdb keeps only in-frame clones here, not all; method: immunoSEQ multiplex PCR. The table shows 220,000 or so clones, with roughly 84% occurring only once. Germline assignment: CDR1 SGHAT and CDR2 FQNNGV. The CDR3 has 13 residues. V lost 6 bases to trimming and J lost 1 base, with 9 bases between them. This chain joins TRBV11-2 and TRBJ1-1, with D tentatively TRBD1 (5 bases). Sequencing used PBMCs or T cells enriched from blood (not recorded which). This clonotype was obtained from a woman aged 40 to 49 who had recovered from COVID-19. CDR3 in DNA: TGTGCCAGCAGGCTGGGGGGGAACACTGAAGCTTTCTTT. It translates to CASRLGGNTEAFF.